The entry below describes one T cell receptor beta chain. These data come from a study of CD8+CD57+ T cells in acquired aplastic anemia. Profiles of TCR beta VDJ and CDR3 were generated from a genomic DNA template. MiXCR, applied by TCRdb to the reads, yields one record per CDR3 protein. The repertoire holds approximately 170,000 distinct CDR3 sequences, with less than 60% as singletons. Individuals selected for sequencing had exhibited CD8+CD57+ cell expansion on flow cytometry. The J segment lost 10 bases and the V segment lost 5 bases, leaving 8 bases of the junction unmatched. The CDR3 is made up of 14 amino acids. Per germline, CDR1 SGHAT and CDR2 FQDESV (reference sequence).

The sequenced sample consisted of sorted CD4+, CD8+, or CD8+CD57+ T cells (not recorded which) from PBMCs. The chain uses TRBV11-1 and TRBJ1-6; 7 bases align to TRBD1. The receptor comes from a human donor with aplastic anemia. CDR3: CASSLTGVGSPLHF. The CDR3 region has the DNA TGTGCCAGCAGCCTAACAGGGGTAGGGTCACCCCTCCACTTT.